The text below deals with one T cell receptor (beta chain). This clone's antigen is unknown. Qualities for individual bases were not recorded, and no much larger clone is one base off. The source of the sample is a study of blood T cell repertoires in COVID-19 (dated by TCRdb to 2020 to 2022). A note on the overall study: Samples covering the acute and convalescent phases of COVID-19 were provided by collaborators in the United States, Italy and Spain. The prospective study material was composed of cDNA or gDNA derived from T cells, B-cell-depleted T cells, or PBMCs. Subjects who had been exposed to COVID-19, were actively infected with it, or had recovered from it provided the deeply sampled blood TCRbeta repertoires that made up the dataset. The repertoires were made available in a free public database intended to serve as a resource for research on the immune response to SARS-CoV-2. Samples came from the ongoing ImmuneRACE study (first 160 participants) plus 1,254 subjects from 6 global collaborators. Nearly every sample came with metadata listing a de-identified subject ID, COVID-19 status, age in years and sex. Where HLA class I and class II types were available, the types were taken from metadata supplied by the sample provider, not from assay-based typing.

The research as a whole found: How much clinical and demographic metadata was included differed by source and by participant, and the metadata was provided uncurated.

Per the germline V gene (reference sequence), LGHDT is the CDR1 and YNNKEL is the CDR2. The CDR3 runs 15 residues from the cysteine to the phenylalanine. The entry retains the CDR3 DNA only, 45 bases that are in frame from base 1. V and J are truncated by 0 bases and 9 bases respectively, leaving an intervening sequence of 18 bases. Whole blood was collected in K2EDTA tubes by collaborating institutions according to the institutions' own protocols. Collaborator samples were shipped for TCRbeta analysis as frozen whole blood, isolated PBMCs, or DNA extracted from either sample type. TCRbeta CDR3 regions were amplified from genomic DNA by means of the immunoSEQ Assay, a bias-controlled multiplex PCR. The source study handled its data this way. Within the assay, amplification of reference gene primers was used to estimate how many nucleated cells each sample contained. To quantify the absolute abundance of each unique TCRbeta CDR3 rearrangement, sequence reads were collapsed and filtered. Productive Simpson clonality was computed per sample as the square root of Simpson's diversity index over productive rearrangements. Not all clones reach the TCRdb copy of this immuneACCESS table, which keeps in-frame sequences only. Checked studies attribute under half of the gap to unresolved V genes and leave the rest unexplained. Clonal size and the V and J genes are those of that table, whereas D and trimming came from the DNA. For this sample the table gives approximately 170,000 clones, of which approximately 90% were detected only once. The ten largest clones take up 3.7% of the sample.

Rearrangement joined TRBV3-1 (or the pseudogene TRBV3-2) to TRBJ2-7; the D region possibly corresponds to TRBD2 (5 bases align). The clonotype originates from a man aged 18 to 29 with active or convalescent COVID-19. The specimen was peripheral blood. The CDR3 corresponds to CASSQDLGSTSGQYF. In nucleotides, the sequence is TGTGCCAGCAGCCAAGATCTGGGGTCTACGAGCGGGCAGTACTTC.